This T cell receptor (beta chain) comes out of a study of blood T cell repertoires in COVID-19. The V and J ends lost 4 bases and 5 bases, in that order; junction bases with no gene match: 3. Germline lookup yields CDR1 SGDLS and CDR2 YYNGEE. The CDR3 runs 13 residues. Sequenced by immunoSEQ multiplex PCR; TCRdb stores in-frame clones only, minus some. The sample shows around 130,000 clones, about 92% of them seen only once. The chain links TRBV9 to TRBJ2-4; 7 nucleotides align to TRBD1. Sequences were obtained from peripheral blood. This TCR derives from a man aged 50 to 59 with active COVID-19. In DNA, the CDR3 is TGTGCCAGCAGCTTCGGGACAGAAAACATTCAGTACTTC. This gives the protein CASSFGTENIQYF.